The next 7 T cell receptor beta chains were all read from a single sample in a study of T cell clones after liver transplantation (dated by TCRdb to the late 2010s). Library preparation used the immunoSEQ multiplex PCR assay. TCRdb took over this immuneACCESS table, retaining in-frame rearrangements with V and J assigned. Such tables are incomplete; in checked studies, under half of the missing clones stem from an unresolved V gene, and the remainder is unexplained. The sample records roughly 50,000 clones, approximately 84% of which are singletons. Approximately 8.5% of the sample lies in the top ten. Reading the label with the study, this specimen's time point is: pre-transplant. The starting material was CD4+ T cells from blood, obtained before liver transplant. The source is a human donor who received a liver transplant.

The V and J genes are TRBV4-3 and TRBJ1-2; D gene unclear. Germline V gives CDR1 LGHNA, CDR2 YSLEER. CDR3 size: 14 residues. The germline V and J ends were trimmed by 0 bases and 6 bases, with 11 bases remaining between them. The CDR3 sequence: CASSQDRDINGYTF. The CDR3 DNA reads as TGCGCCAGCAGCCAAGATCGAGACATTAATGGCTACACCTTC.

The rearrangement links TRBV10-3 to TRBJ2-1; 9 bases fit TRBD2. The CDR3 runs 17 residues. The germline V gene encodes CDR1 ENHRY and CDR2 SYGVKD. Trimming removed 6 bases from V and 5 bases from J; junction bases left unmatched: 14. CDR3 loop: CAISPSGGRAANNEQFF. The CDR3 DNA sequence: TGTGCCATCAGCCCGAGCGGCGGGAGGGCCGCGAACAATGAGCAGTTCTTC.

The J gene is TRBJ1-3, the V gene TRBV9; no reliable D call. The CDR3 is made up of 15 amino acids. Germline assignment: CDR1 SGDLS and CDR2 YYNGEE. Trimming left V 4 bases short and J 3 bases short, with 14 bases between. CDR3 loop: CASSIKAGYGNTIYF. The CDR3 bases are TGTGCCAGCAGCATCAAAGCCGGTTATGGAAACACCATATATTTT.

V is TRBV18 and J is TRBJ2-6, with D possibly TRBD1 on 6 matching bases. Trimming pared 1 base from V and 2 bases from J, leaving 15 bases between. The CDR3 is 18 residues long. The V gene's germline CDR1 is KGHSH and CDR2 LQKENI. The CDR3 DNA sequence: TGTGCCAGCTCACCACTTCCGAACCACAGGGCTGGGGCCAACGTCCTGACTTTC. Translation gives CASSPLPNHRAGANVLTF.

This chain connects TRBV5-4 to TRBJ2-1, with D uncertain. CDR3 length equals 13 residues. The germline V and J ends were trimmed by 0 bases and 4 bases, with 5 bases remaining between them. Looked up from germline, CDR1 is SGHNT and CDR2 is YYREEE (reference sequence). CDR3: CASSLDQYNEQFF. DNA for the CDR3: TGTGCCAGCAGCTTGGACCAGTACAATGAGCAGTTCTTC.

The chain carries TRBV7-2 and TRBJ2-1, with TRBD1 matching 11 bases. The V gene end was trimmed by 2 bases and the J gene end by 10 bases; junction bases not matched to a gene: 10. Germline values: CDR1 SGHTA, CDR2 FQGNSA. This CDR3 has 16 amino acids. DNA of the CDR3: TGTGCCAGCAGCTTACGGACAGGGGGCTCCCAGAGGGAGCAGTTCTTC. Amino acid sequence: CASSLRTGGSQREQFF.

CDR3 residues: CAIAPGTGARTQYF. CDR3 DNA sequence: TGTGCCATAGCCCCTGGGACAGGGGCACGTACGCAGTATTTT. V is TRBV10-3 and J is TRBJ2-3; 10 bases are a match to TRBD1. This CDR3 region has 14 residues. The V segment lost 9 bases and the J segment 8 bases; nucleotides outside the gene matches: 11. Germline V gene sequence: CDR1 ENHRY, CDR2 SYGVKD.